These 5 T cell receptor beta chains were sequenced from one sample in a study of blood T cell repertoires in COVID-19. Repertoires were generated with immunoSEQ multiplex PCR, while TCRdb's copy carries only in-frame clones and drops some. The sample yields around 68,000 clones, 89% seen once. The sequenced material came from peripheral blood. The source is a man aged 50 to 59 with active COVID-19.

This clone occurred once. As DNA, the CDR3 is TGTGCCAGCAGGCTAGCGGGGGGGAACACCGGGGAGCTGTTTTTT. Its protein product is CASRLAGGNTGELFF. The J gene is TRBJ2-2, the V gene TRBV6-6; 11 bases are shared with TRBD2. This CDR3 contains 15 residues. Germline trimming cut 6 bases from V and 1 base from J; bases unmatched to any gene: 1. Germline V gene lookup returns CDR1 MNHNY and CDR2 SVGAGI (reference sequence).

The V and J genes are TRBV4-1 and TRBJ2-3, with 10 bases matching TRBD1. The CDR3 runs to 16 residues. The germline CDR1 and CDR2 sequences are MGHRA and YSYEKL. V dropped 5 bases and J dropped 0; count of bases not matched to a gene: 5. The CDR3 coding sequence is TGCGCCAGCAGCAAAGGGGACAGGGGAAGCACAGATACGCAGTATTTT. As protein: CASSKGDRGSTDTQYF.

This clone was seen just once. This chain joins TRBV5-5 and TRBJ1-1; D unclear. CDR3 length: 14 amino acids. Trimming shortened V by 3 bases and J by 4 bases, and 13 bases separated the two germline ends. Germline assignment: CDR1 SGHKS and CDR2 YYEKEE (reference sequence). CDR3 in amino acids: CASSYDYGSTEAFF. The CDR3 nucleotides read TGTGCCAGCAGCTACGATTACGGTTCCACTGAAGCTTTCTTT.

The genes are TRBV7-2 and TRBJ1-2; TRBD1 aligns across 10 bases. Germline V gives CDR1 SGHTA, CDR2 FQGNSA. The CDR3 covers 17 residues. J gave up 2 bases and V 5 bases, and 11 bases lay outside the gene matches. The CDR3 DNA is TGTGCCAGCAGCGGGGGGACAGGGGTACAGAGGAACTATGGCTACACCTTC. This gives the protein CASSGGTGVQRNYGYTF.

V is TRBV20-1 and J is TRBJ1-6, with D possibly matching TRBD1 (5 bases). Looked up from germline, CDR1 is DFQATT and CDR2 is SNEGSKA (reference sequence). The CDR3 totals 11 residues. Deletions cut 5 bases from V and 12 bases from J, with 11 bases between. CDR3 loop: CSALGGGPLHF. In DNA form, the CDR3 reads TGCAGTGCTCTCGGGGGGGGACCCCTCCACTTT.